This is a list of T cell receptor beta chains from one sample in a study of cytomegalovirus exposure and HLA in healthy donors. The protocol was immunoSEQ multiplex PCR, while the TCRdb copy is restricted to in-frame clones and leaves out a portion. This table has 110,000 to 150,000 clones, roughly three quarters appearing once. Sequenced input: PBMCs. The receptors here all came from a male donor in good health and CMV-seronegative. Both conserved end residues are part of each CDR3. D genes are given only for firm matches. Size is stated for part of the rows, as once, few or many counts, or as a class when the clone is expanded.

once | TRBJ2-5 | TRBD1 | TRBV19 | CASSIRTGRNWETQYF | TGTGCCAGTAGTATACGGACAGGGAGAAATTGGGAGACCCAGTACTTC
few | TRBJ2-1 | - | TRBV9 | CASSVGGTVAANEQFF | TGTGCCAGCAGCGTAGGCGGGACAGTTGCAGCCAATGAGCAGTTCTTC
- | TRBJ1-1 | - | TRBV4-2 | CASSQETGARSGAFF | TGTGCCAGCAGCCAAGAGACGGGAGCCCGCTCTGGAGCTTTCTTT
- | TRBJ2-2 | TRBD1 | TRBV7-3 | CASSSPLGQGTGELFF | TGTGCCAGCAGCTCACCTCTGGGACAGGGGACCGGGGAGCTGTTTTTT
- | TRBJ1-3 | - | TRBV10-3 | CAISDLGYGNTIYF | TGTGCCATCAGTGACCTCGGTTATGGAAACACCATATATTTT
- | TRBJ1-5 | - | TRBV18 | CASSPAGSGSNQPQHF | TGTGCCAGCTCACCAGCAGGTTCAGGGAGCAATCAGCCCCAGCATTTT
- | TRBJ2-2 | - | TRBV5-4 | CASSLRGSKAGELFF | TGTGCCAGCAGCTTGCGGGGGTCAAAGGCAGGGGAGCTGTTTTTT
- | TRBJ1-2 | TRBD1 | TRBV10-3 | CAITPQGANGYTF | TGTGCCATCACGCCCCAGGGGGCGAATGGCTACACCTTC
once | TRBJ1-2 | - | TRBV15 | CATSRDWAENYGYTF | TGTGCCACCAGCAGAGATTGGGCAGAGAACTATGGCTACACCTTC
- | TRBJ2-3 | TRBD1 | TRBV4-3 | CASSQDKGARDTQYF | TGCGCCAGCAGCCAAGATAAGGGGGCCAGAGATACGCAGTATTTT
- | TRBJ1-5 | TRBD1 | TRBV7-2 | CASSLTGFDQPQHF | TGTGCCAGCAGTTTGACAGGGTTTGATCAGCCCCAGCATTTT
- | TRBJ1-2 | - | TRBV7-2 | CASSLWVGAYGYTF | TGTGCCAGCAGCTTATGGGTGGGGGCCTATGGCTACACCTTC
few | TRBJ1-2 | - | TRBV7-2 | CASSLVPANYGYTF | TGTGCCAGCAGCTTAGTTCCAGCTAACTATGGCTACACCTTC
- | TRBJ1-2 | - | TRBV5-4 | CASSFDGVRSDGYTF | TGTGCCAGCAGCTTCGACGGGGTAAGATCCGATGGCTACACCTTC
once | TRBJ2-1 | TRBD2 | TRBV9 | CASSVALAGSYYNEQFF | TGTGCCAGCAGCGTAGCCTTAGCGGGGAGTTACTACAATGAGCAGTTCTTC
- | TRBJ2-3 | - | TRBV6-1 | CASSYEQGYTQYF | TGTGCCAGCAGTTATGAACAGGGTTATACGCAGTATTTT
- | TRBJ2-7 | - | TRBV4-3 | CASSQDSGTYEQYF | TGCGCCAGCAGCCAAGATAGCGGTACCTACGAGCAGTACTTC
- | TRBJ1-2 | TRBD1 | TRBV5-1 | CASSQGGGYTF | TGCGCCAGCTCACAGGGGGGTGGCTACACCTTC
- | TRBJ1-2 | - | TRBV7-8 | CASSVGQLTFYGYTF | TGTGCCAGCAGCGTTGGACAGCTAACCTTCTATGGCTACACCTTC
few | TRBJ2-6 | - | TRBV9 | CASSVVEGVGANVLTF | TGTGCCAGCAGCGTAGTAGAAGGGGTCGGGGCCAACGTCCTGACTTTC
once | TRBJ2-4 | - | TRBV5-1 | CASSLAGAKNIQYF | TGCGCCAGCAGCTTGGCCGGGGCCAAAAACATTCAGTACTTC
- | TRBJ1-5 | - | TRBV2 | CASSDDGVGNQPQHF | TGTGCCAGCAGTGACGACGGGGTTGGCAATCAGCCCCAGCATTTT
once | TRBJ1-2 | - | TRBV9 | CASSLGLTANYGYTF | TGTGCCAGCAGCTTAGGCCTCACAGCTAACTATGGCTACACCTTC
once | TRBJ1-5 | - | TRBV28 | CASSPSGGLVQPQHF | TGTGCCAGCAGTCCCAGTGGAGGCTTGGTTCAGCCCCAGCATTTT
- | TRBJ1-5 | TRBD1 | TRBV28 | CASTTSGQGNQPQHF | TGTGCCAGCACCACCTCGGGACAGGGCAATCAGCCCCAGCATTTT
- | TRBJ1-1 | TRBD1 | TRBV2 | CASSAADRGTEAFF | TGTGCCAGCAGTGCGGCGGACAGGGGGACTGAAGCTTTCTTT
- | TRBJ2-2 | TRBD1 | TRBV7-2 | CASSSGQGITGELFF | TGTGCCAGCAGCTCGGGACAGGGCATTACCGGGGAGCTGTTTTTT
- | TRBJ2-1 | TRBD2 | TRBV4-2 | CASSQDLGGGLRNEQFF | TGTGCCAGCAGCCAAGATCTGGGCGGGGGGCTCCGCAATGAGCAGTTCTTC
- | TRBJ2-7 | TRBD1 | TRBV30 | CAWRDRGFYEQYF | TGTGCCTGGCGGGACAGGGGCTTCTACGAGCAGTACTTC
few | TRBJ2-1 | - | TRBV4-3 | CASSQEGDNLWPTRDEQFF | TGCGCCAGCAGCCAAGAGGGGGACAATCTCTGGCCAACACGCGATGAGCAGTTCTTC
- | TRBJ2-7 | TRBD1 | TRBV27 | CASGRLGQGYEQYF | TGTGCCAGCGGTCGCTTGGGACAGGGCTACGAGCAGTACTTC
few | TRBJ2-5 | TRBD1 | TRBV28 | CASSKRGQGPETQYF | TGTGCCAGCAGTAAACGGGGACAGGGTCCGGAGACCCAGTACTTC
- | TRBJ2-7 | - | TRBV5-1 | CASSSDNYEQYF | TGCGCCAGCAGCTCTGACAACTACGAGCAGTACTTC
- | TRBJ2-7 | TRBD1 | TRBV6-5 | CASNSVGTGGYEQYF | TGTGCCAGCAACTCGGTCGGGACAGGGGGCTACGAGCAGTACTTC
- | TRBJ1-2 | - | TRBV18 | CASRSVGGYTF | TGTGCCAGCCGGTCGGTTGGTGGCTACACCTTC
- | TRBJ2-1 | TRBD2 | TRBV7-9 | CASRPTSGGANEQFF | TGTGCCAGCAGGCCTACTAGCGGGGGGGCCAATGAGCAGTTCTTC
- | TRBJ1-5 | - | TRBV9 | CASSVGGSDQPQHF | TGTGCCAGCAGCGTAGGTGGCAGCGATCAGCCCCAGCATTTT
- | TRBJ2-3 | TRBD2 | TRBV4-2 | CASSQDVGYGRQPTDTQYF | TGTGCCAGCAGCCAAGATGTCGGTTACGGGAGGCAACCCACAGATACGCAGTATTTT
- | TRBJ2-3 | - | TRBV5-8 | CASGGRGPTDTQYF | TGTGCCAGCGGAGGGCGCGGGCCCACAGATACGCAGTATTTT
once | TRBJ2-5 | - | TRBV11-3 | CASSLISDQETQYF | TGTGCCAGCAGCTTAATTAGCGACCAAGAGACCCAGTACTTC
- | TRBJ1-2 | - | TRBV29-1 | CSVSRGVGYTF | TGCAGCGTTAGCCGGGGGGTTGGCTACACCTTC
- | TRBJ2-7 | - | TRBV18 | CASSPGGRAGARSYEQYF | TGTGCCAGCTCACCTGGGGGCCGAGCAGGGGCAAGATCCTACGAGCAGTACTTC
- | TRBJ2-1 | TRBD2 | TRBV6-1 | CASSDPIGAGGLNEQFF | TGTGCCAGCAGTGATCCTATAGGGGCGGGGGGGCTGAATGAGCAGTTCTTC
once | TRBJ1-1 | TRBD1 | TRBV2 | CASRETGMNTEAFF | TGTGCCAGCAGAGAGACAGGGATGAACACTGAAGCTTTCTTT
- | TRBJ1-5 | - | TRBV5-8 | CASSQGLSSNQPQHF | TGTGCCAGCAGCCAGGGGCTTTCGAGCAATCAGCCCCAGCATTTT
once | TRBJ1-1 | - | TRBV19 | CASSIDRGSRTEAFF | TGTGCCAGTAGTATTGATCGGGGAAGTCGAACTGAAGCTTTCTTT
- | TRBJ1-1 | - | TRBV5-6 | CASSPGVTLNTEAFF | TGTGCCAGCAGCCCGGGGGTGACCCTGAACACTGAAGCTTTCTTT
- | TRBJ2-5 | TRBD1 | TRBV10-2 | CASRAGTGRKETQYF | TGCGCCAGCAGAGCGGGGACAGGGAGGAAAGAGACCCAGTACTTC
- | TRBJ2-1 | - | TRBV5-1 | CASSLAPANEQFF | TGCGCCAGCAGCTTGGCCCCCGCGAATGAGCAGTTCTTC
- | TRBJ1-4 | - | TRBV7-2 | CASSFQGLTNEKLFF | TGTGCCAGCAGCTTCCAGGGTCTAACTAATGAAAAACTGTTTTTT
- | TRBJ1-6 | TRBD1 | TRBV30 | CAWRGRGHSPLHF | TGTGCCTGGAGGGGAAGGGGGCACTCACCCCTCCACTTT
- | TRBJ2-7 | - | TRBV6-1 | CASSEAIGGRYEQYF | TGTGCCAGCAGTGAAGCGATCGGGGGTCGATACGAGCAGTACTTC
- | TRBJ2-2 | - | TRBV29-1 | CSVEPGTGGGELFF | TGCAGCGTTGAACCGGGAACGGGTGGCGGGGAGCTATTTTTT
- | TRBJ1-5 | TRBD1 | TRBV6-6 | CASNLQGEGQPQHF | TGTGCCAGCAACTTACAGGGGGAAGGTCAGCCCCAGCATTTT